Below are 26 T cell receptor beta chains sequenced from a single sample in a study of T cell changes during pregnancy in multiple sclerosis. The assay was immunoSEQ multiplex PCR, and TCRdb's table has in-frame clones only and misses some. The data hold fewer than 40,000 clones, with just over 90% observed a single time. The sequences come from CD4+ T cells from peripheral blood mononuclear cells, collected in the third trimester of pregnancy. The receptors originated from a female donor with multiple sclerosis, enrolled in a pregnancy study.

The rearrangement uses TRBV7-3 and TRBJ2-4; 8 positions agree with TRBD2. This CDR3 contains 15 residues. V lost 5 bases and J lost 5; bases outside the gene matches: 8. The germline gives CDR1 SGHTA, CDR2 FQGTGA. The CDR3 loop is CASSPRGGSQNIQYF. In nucleotides, the CDR3 is TGTGCCAGCAGCCCACGGGGGGGTAGCCAAAACATTCAGTACTTC. The whole variable domain, remainder taken from reference TRBV7-3 and TRBJ2-4, is GAGVSQTPSNKVTEKGKYVELRCDPISGHTALYWYRQSLGQGPEFLIYFQGTGAADDSGLPNDRFFAVRPEGSVSTLKIQRTERGDSAVYLCASSPRGGSQNIQYFGAGTRLSVL.

The chain carries TRBV4-1 and TRBJ2-1; D call uncertain. Trimming shortened V by 0 bases and J by 5 bases, and 8 bases separated the two germline ends. Germline V gives CDR1 MGHRA, CDR2 YSYEKL. The CDR3 length is 14 residues. CDR3 amino acids: CASSQEYQNNEQFF. CDR3 sequence (DNA): TGCGCCAGCAGCCAAGAGTACCAGAACAATGAGCAGTTCTTC.

This chain uses TRBV11-3 with TRBJ2-3; 9 bases match TRBD1. The CDR3 contains 15 residues. Germline trimming cut 1 base from V and 1 base from J; bases unmatched to any gene: 0. In germline, CDR1 is SGHNT, CDR2 YENEEA. CDR3 coding DNA: TGTGCCAGCAGCTTAGGGGACAGGGGCACAGATACGCAGTATTTT. Its protein is CASSLGDRGTDTQYF.

The CDR3 region has the DNA TGTGCCAGCAGAAATCAGGGAAACACCGGGGAGCTGTTTTTT. Protein: CASRNQGNTGELFF. The V call is TRBV5-6, the J call TRBJ2-2, with D possibly TRBD1 on 5 matching bases. This CDR3 has 14 amino acids. Germline V gene lookup returns CDR1 SGHDT and CDR2 YYEEEE. V gave up 5 bases and J gave up 2 bases, with 10 bases separating them.

The chain's CDR3 is CASSLTGRGETQYF. The CDR3 bases are TGCGCCAGCAGCTTGACAGGGCGAGGAGAGACCCAGTACTTC. The chain couples TRBV5-1 to TRBJ2-5; possible D gene TRBD1, 6 bases. The CDR3 runs to 14 residues. Germline values: CDR1 SGHRS, CDR2 YFSETQ. Trimming pared 1 base from V and 4 bases from J, leaving 11 bases between.

This clone was seen only once. DNA of the CDR3: TGTGCCAGCAGCTTAAGGGCTAGCGGGAGCACAGATACGCAGTATTTT. Translated: CASSLRASGSTDTQYF. The chain carries TRBV7-3 and TRBJ2-3, with TRBD2 matching 8 bases. The V gene's germline CDR1 is SGHTA and CDR2 FQGTGA. J was trimmed by 0 bases and V by 1 base; bases with no gene match: 3. CDR3 length equals 16 residues.

The genes are TRBV9 and TRBJ2-5; 7 nucleotides align to TRBD1. The length of the CDR3 is 14 residues. Germline CDR1 SGDLS, CDR2 YYNGEE. With 4 bases clipped from V and 4 bases from J, the junction kept 7 bases outside the gene matches. The DNA for the CDR3 is TGTGCCAGCAGCCATGATTCAGGGGGAGAGACCCAGTACTTC. Translated, it gives CASSHDSGGETQYF. The whole variable domain, remainder taken from reference TRBV9 and TRBJ2-5, is DSGVTQTPKHLITATGQRVTLRCSPRSGDLSVYWYQQSLDQGLQFLIQYYNGEERAKGNILERFSAQQFPDLHSELNLSSLELGDSALYFCASSHDSGGETQYFGPGTRLLVL.

The chain links TRBV21-1 to TRBJ2-1; the table names TRBD2, a call not compared with the DNA. TRBV21-1 is given as a pseudogene. The length of the CDR3 is 16 residues. CDR3 protein: CASSTGLALTYNEQFF. The CDR3 region has the DNA TGTGCCAGCAGCACGGGACTAGCGCTGACCTACAATGAGCAGTTCTTC.

The chain links TRBV11-3 to TRBJ2-2, with a tentative D call TRBD1 (6 bases). Germline lookup yields CDR1 SGHNT and CDR2 YENEEA. V was cut by 1 base and J by 6 bases, with 12 bases left in between. This CDR3 is 15 amino acids long. CDR3 protein: CASSLGQDISGELFF. In DNA form, the CDR3 reads TGTGCCAGCAGCTTAGGACAGGACATCTCCGGGGAGCTGTTTTTT.

V and J are TRBV11-2 and TRBJ2-7; 7 bases map to TRBD2. The CDR3 extends over 16 amino acids. Germline V CDR1 and CDR2: SGHAT, FQNNGV. The junction had 9 bases not matched to a gene; V was cut back by 4 bases and J by 0 bases. The CDR3 protein is CASSSRIGGSSYEQYF. DNA for the CDR3: TGTGCCAGCAGCTCCAGAATCGGGGGGAGCTCCTACGAGCAGTACTTC.

The rearrangement joins TRBV19 to TRBJ1-5, with TRBD1 matching over 10 bases. CDR3 length equals 16 residues. The germline V gene has CDR1 LNHDA and CDR2 SQIVND (reference sequence). Trimming removed 1 base from V and 4 bases from J; junction bases left unmatched: 4. Written as DNA, the CDR3 is TGTGCCAGTAGTATAGGGGGGACAGGGGCTAATCAGCCCCAGCATTTT. Amino acids: CASSIGGTGANQPQHF.

This chain links TRBV18 with TRBJ2-1; D not resolved. Germline V gene lookup returns CDR1 KGHSH and CDR2 LQKENI. Between the trimmed V and J ends, which lost 6 bases and 0 bases, there was a span of 12 bases. The CDR3 spans 15 residues. CDR3 region: CASSPGPSSYNEQFF. CDR3 DNA sequence: TGTGCCAGCTCCCCCGGTCCGTCCTCCTACAATGAGCAGTTCTTC.

This clone was counted a single time. This CDR3 reads CASSPPGIQGVYGYTF. The DNA for the CDR3 is TGTGCCAGCTCACCACCGGGTATACAGGGGGTCTATGGCTACACCTTC. The chain has TRBV18 and TRBJ1-2, with 8 bases identical to TRBD1. Germline CDR1 is KGHSH and CDR2 is LQKENI. The CDR3 length is 16 residues. The trim removed 0 bases at V and 4 bases at J, leaving 7 bases unmatched.

The V and J genes are TRBV2 and TRBJ2-7, with D tentatively TRBD1 (5 bases). The CDR3 has 12 residues. V lost 5 bases, J lost 3 bases, and 8 bases lay in between. The germline V gene has CDR1 SNHLY and CDR2 FYNNEI. CDR3 sequence reads: CASSQTVYEQYF. DNA of the CDR3: TGTGCCAGCAGTCAGACAGTCTACGAGCAGTACTTC.

J is TRBJ2-7 and V is TRBV18; D gene unclear. Germline values: CDR1 KGHSH, CDR2 LQKENI. The CDR3 spans 11 residues. V dropped 6 bases and J dropped 6 bases, with 9 bases sitting between them. CDR3 coding DNA: TGTGCCAGCTCTCCCCGGTTCGAGCAGTACTTC. As protein: CASSPRFEQYF.

V gene TRBV6-5 combines with J gene TRBJ2-7, with TRBD2 as a possible D gene (6 bases). Germline V gives CDR1 MNHEY, CDR2 SVGAGI. The V gene lost 8 bases and the J gene lost 3 bases, with 11 bases spanning the gap. This CDR3 contains 12 residues. The CDR3 DNA reads TGTGCCAGCTCGACGGAGGGCTACGAGCAGTACTTC. Translation: CASSTEGYEQYF.

The rearrangement links TRBV6-6 to TRBJ1-1, with D unclear. The CDR3 sequence is 13 residues long. CDR1 and CDR2 (germline): MNHNY, SVGAGI (reference sequence). The V gene lost 5 bases and the J gene lost 0 bases, with 7 bases spanning the gap. The CDR3 DNA reads TGTGCCAGCAGTCACGACATGAACACTGAAGCTTTCTTT. It codes for CASSHDMNTEAFF.

This clone was seen a handful of times. The chain employs TRBV4-2 and TRBJ1-3; D uncertain. The CDR3 loop spans 14 amino acids. Per the germline V gene, CDR1 is LGHNA and CDR2 is YNFKEQ. V was cut by 1 base and J by 2 bases, with 6 bases left in between. CDR3: CASSQGGPGNTIYF. The CDR3 DNA reads TGTGCCAGCAGCCAAGGAGGGCCTGGAAACACCATATATTTT.

This rearrangement joins TRBV11-1 to TRBJ1-1; 8 bases line up with TRBD1. The CDR3 runs to 16 residues. J was trimmed by 1 base and V by 4 bases; bases with no gene match: 8. Germline values: CDR1 SGHAT, CDR2 FQDESV (reference sequence). CDR3 bases: TGTGCCAGCAGCTCGAGTGGACAGGGAGGGAACACTGAAGCTTTCTTT. Encoded protein: CASSSSGQGGNTEAFF.

V is TRBV2 and J is TRBJ2-7; TRBD1 agrees at 10 bases. Unmatched junction bases numbered 4, after V lost 6 bases and J lost 5 bases. The germline CDR1 and CDR2 sequences are SNHLY and FYNNEI. The CDR3 spans 13 residues. CDR3 bases: TGTGCCAGCAGCGGGACAGGGGACCACGAGCAGTACTTC. Protein: CASSGTGDHEQYF. Full variable domain (remainder filled in from reference TRBV2 and TRBJ2-7): EPEVTQTPSHQVTQMGQEVILRCVPISNHLYFYWYRQILGQKVEFLVSFYNNEISEKSEIFDDQFSVERPDGSNFTLKIRSTKLEDSAMYFCASSGTGDHEQYFGPGTRLTVT.

The chain employs TRBV29-1 and TRBJ1-5; 10 bases map to TRBD1. J lost 5 bases, V lost 4 bases, and 2 bases had no gene match. CDR1 and CDR2 from the germline V gene are SQVTM and ANQGSEA. The CDR3 is 13 amino acids. CDR3 DNA sequence: TGCAGCGTTGGGGACAGGGGATATCAGCCCCAGCATTTT. It specifies CSVGDRGYQPQHF.

V usage is TRBV10-3 and J usage is TRBJ2-7; 8 bases map to TRBD1. Germline loops: CDR1 ENHRY, CDR2 SYGVKD. J was trimmed by 2 bases and V by 10 bases; bases with no gene match: 10. This CDR3 spans 14 amino acids. The CDR3 reads CATVLGQATYEQYF. In DNA, the CDR3 is TGTGCCACCGTCCTGGGACAGGCTACCTACGAGCAGTACTTC.

The chain combines TRBV6-5 with TRBJ2-3; 7 bases match TRBD2. V was clipped by 8 bases and J by 2 bases; unmatched bases: 7. Germline CDR1 reads MNHEY; CDR2 reads SVGAGI. This CDR3 contains 14 residues. CDR3 DNA sequence: TGTGCCAGCCGGAGGGAGGGATTCACAGATACGCAGTATTTT. It specifies CASRREGFTDTQYF.

The V call is TRBV6-1, the J call TRBJ2-1; the D gene is possibly TRBD2 (5 bases). This CDR3 has 16 residues. V lost 2 bases to trimming and J lost 2 bases, with 13 bases between them. Per germline, CDR1 MNHNS and CDR2 SASEGT. In DNA form, the CDR3 reads TGTGCCAGCAGTGAACTCGGACTGGACCCCTACAATGAGCAGTTCTTC. Translating it yields CASSELGLDPYNEQFF.

The chain joins TRBV5-1 to TRBJ1-2, with 10 bases lining up with TRBD1. After removal of 4 bases from V and 5 bases from J, the junction contained 8 bases not matched to a gene. Germline assignment: CDR1 SGHRS and CDR2 YFSETQ. This CDR3 is 15 amino acids long. CDR3 coding DNA: TGCGCCAGCAGCGCGACAGGGGGCAACTTATATGGCTACACCTTC. This codes for CASSATGGNLYGYTF. The entire variable domain, with the rest obtained from reference TRBV5-1 and TRBJ1-2, is as follows: KAGVTQTPRYLIKTRGQQVTLSCSPISGHRSVSWYQQTPGQGLQFLFEYFSETQRNKGNFPGRFSGRQFSNSRSEMNVSTLELGDSALYLCASSATGGNLYGYTFGSGTRLTVV.

This clone is a singleton in its sample. The V and J genes are TRBV28 and TRBJ2-3; maybe TRBD2 (6 bases). CDR3 length equals 15 residues. The germline gives CDR1 MDHEN, CDR2 SYDVKM. V lost 5 bases, J lost 6 bases, and 18 bases lay in between. The CDR3 spells CASSLLREAGDTQYF. DNA of the CDR3: TGTGCCAGCAGTCTGTTGCGGGAAGCAGGGGATACGCAGTATTTT.